A selection of T cell receptor beta chains follows, all from one sample in a study of Graves' ophthalmopathy and Graves' hyperthyroidism. TCRdb fed the multiplex PCR reads into MiXCR, producing one record per CDR3 protein. The sample holds almost 750,000 distinct CDR3 sequences, 40% seen once. The sample comprised peripheral blood. These receptors were taken from an adult man with Graves' ophthalmopathy. Each CDR3 is given with its conserved first and last residue.

CDR3aa: CASGDFYGYTF
v_gene: TRBV19

CDR3aa: CASRAGSGELFF
v_gene: TRBV25-1

CDR3aa: CASREAGIGQNTEAFF
v_gene: TRBV25-1

CDR3aa: CASSQQEGYEQYF
v_gene: TRBV7-8

CDR3aa: CASSQSTGGVSEKLFF
v_gene: TRBV7-9

CDR3aa: CASKGGGESSYGYTF
v_gene: TRBV2

CDR3aa: CSVELGTGSYEQYF
v_gene: TRBV29-1

CDR3aa: CASSEQGSGTQYF
v_gene: TRBV2

CDR3aa: CASSLGQGKDGYTF
v_gene: TRBV7-9

CDR3aa: CASSSQDRYYGYTF
v_gene: TRBV7-9

CDR3aa: CASSVGGTPDEKLFF
v_gene: TRBV9

CDR3aa: CAISSTRDGGGELFF
v_gene: TRBV10-3

CDR3aa: CASSTSGVRQITNYGYTF
v_gene: TRBV7-9

CDR3aa: CASRAVRDTSYEQYF
v_gene: TRBV2

CDR3aa: CVSSARTHPKGETQYF
v_gene: TRBV25-1

CDR3aa: CASLGTGDEKLFF
v_gene: TRBV10-3

CDR3aa: CASNPGGRAREQYF
v_gene: TRBV10-2

CDR3aa: CSAKPTGPNQPQHF
v_gene: TRBV20-1

CDR3aa: CSVATQGFFTEAFF
v_gene: TRBV29-1

CDR3aa: CASSVAAGGIYGYTF
v_gene: TRBV9

CDR3aa: CASSKQSVTRETQYF
v_gene: TRBV12-3/TRBV12-4

CDR3aa: CAISGGQGASGETQYF
v_gene: TRBV10-3

CDR3aa: CASSLGKTVDEAFF
v_gene: TRBV7-9

CDR3aa: CASSSGQGAAYGYTF
v_gene: TRBV5-1

CDR3aa: CASSLTPKETQYF
v_gene: TRBV7-9

CDR3aa: CSTTRQGNASGANVLTF
v_gene: TRBV29-1

CDR3aa: CSARDQEGGNTIYF
v_gene: TRBV20-1

CDR3aa: CASSVQGEMNTEAFF
v_gene: TRBV9

CDR3aa: CASSRSGVGETQYF
v_gene: TRBV19

CDR3aa: CASSVREFGELFF
v_gene: TRBV25-1

CDR3aa: CVSSYLGGEAFF
v_gene: TRBV10-3

CDR3aa: CASSSGSPRAQYF
v_gene: TRBV5-4

CDR3aa: CASRSNREPTYGYTF
v_gene: TRBV7-9

CDR3aa: CSAMTGTSGINEQYF
v_gene: TRBV20-1

CDR3aa: CATASGGSYEQYF
v_gene: TRBV15

CDR3aa: CASSDRSRTSYEQYF
v_gene: TRBV12-3/TRBV12-4

CDR3aa: CSAIGFQETQYF
v_gene: TRBV20-1

CDR3aa: CSATKGVYAQYF
v_gene: TRBV20-1

CDR3aa: CASSYLGGTGETQYF
v_gene: TRBV10-3

CDR3aa: CASSLRTGPTNYGYTF
v_gene: TRBV19

CDR3aa: CASSDFSEAFF
v_gene: TRBV2

CDR3aa: CASSLAPPETQYF
v_gene: TRBV11-2